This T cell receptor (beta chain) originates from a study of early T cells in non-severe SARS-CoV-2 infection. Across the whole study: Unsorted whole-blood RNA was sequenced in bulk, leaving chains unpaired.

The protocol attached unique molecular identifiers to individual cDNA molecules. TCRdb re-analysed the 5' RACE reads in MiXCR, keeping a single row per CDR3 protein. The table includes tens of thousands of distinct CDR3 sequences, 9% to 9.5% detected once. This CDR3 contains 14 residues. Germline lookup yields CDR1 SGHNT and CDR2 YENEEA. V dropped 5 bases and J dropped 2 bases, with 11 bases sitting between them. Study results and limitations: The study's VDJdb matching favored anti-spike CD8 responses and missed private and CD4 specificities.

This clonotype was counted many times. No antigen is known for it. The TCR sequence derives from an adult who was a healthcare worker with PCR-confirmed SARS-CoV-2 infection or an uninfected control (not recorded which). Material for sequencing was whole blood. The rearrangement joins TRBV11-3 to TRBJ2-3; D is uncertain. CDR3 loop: CASSARHYTDTQYF. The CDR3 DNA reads TGTGCCAGCAGCGCTCGCCATTACACAGATACGCAGTATTTT.